The rows below give T cell receptor beta chains drawn from one sample of a study of OX40 agonist ivuxolimab in advanced cancers. TCRdb's copy holds only in-frame clones and misses some; the assay was immunoSEQ multiplex PCR. Seen here are 50,000 to 65,000 clones, approximately 80% observed once, and the top ten hold around 12%. The sequencing used CD4+ or CD8+ T cells sorted from blood, collected in a trial of the OX40 agonist ivuxolimab. These receptors originate from an adult with an advanced solid tumor such as melanoma, head and neck, liver or kidney cancer. Each CDR3 is given with its conserved first and last residue. The D gene is left open where the match is weak. Clone size is given for some rows only: seen once, a few or many times, or a class if the clone is expanded.

v_gene: TRBV5-6
d_gene: .
j_gene: TRBJ2-5
abundance: .
CDR3aa: CASTPWDRPETQYF
CDR3nt: TGTGCCAGCACCCCCTGGGACCGGCCAGAGACCCAGTACTTC

v_gene: TRBV28
d_gene: TRBD1
j_gene: TRBJ1-1
abundance: .
CDR3aa: CASTRTGGSAEAFF
CDR3nt: TGTGCCAGCACCCGGACAGGGGGGAGTGCTGAAGCTTTCTTT

v_gene: TRBV7-8
d_gene: .
j_gene: TRBJ2-1
abundance: .
CDR3aa: CASSKTRSEQFF
CDR3nt: TGTGCCAGCAGCAAGACCAGGTCTGAGCAGTTCTTC

v_gene: TRBV15
d_gene: .
j_gene: TRBJ2-2
abundance: few
CDR3aa: CATYQGGRFNTGELFF
CDR3nt: TGTGCCACCTACCAAGGTGGAAGGTTTAACACCGGGGAGCTGTTTTTT

v_gene: TRBV5-1
d_gene: TRBD2
j_gene: TRBJ2-1
abundance: .
CDR3aa: CASSLLGLAGGERSDEQFF
CDR3nt: TGCGCCAGCAGCTTACTCGGGCTAGCGGGGGGCGAGCGGAGCGATGAGCAGTTCTTC

v_gene: TRBV7-9
d_gene: TRBD1
j_gene: TRBJ1-4
abundance: once
CDR3aa: CASSPRQGRDEKLFF
CDR3nt: TGTGCCAGCAGCCCCCGACAGGGGAGGGATGAAAAACTGTTTTTT

v_gene: TRBV5-1
d_gene: .
j_gene: TRBJ2-3
abundance: .
CDR3aa: CASSSPPSTDTQYF
CDR3nt: TGCGCCAGCAGCTCTCCGCCGAGCACAGATACGCAGTATTTT

v_gene: TRBV6-4
d_gene: .
j_gene: TRBJ1-2
abundance: once
CDR3aa: CASSDQEGGASGYTF
CDR3nt: TGTGCCAGCAGTGACCAGGAGGGGGGGGCGAGTGGCTACACCTTC

v_gene: TRBV19
d_gene: TRBD2
j_gene: TRBJ2-1
abundance: .
CDR3aa: CASSPQAGLARYNEQFF
CDR3nt: TGTGCCAGTAGTCCCCAGGCGGGACTAGCGAGGTACAATGAGCAGTTCTTC

v_gene: TRBV10-3
d_gene: .
j_gene: TRBJ1-3
abundance: few
CDR3aa: CAISDGASGNTIYF
CDR3nt: TGTGCCATCAGTGACGGGGCCTCTGGAAACACCATATATTTT

v_gene: TRBV27
d_gene: .
j_gene: TRBJ2-2
abundance: .
CDR3aa: CASSPRASSPVNTGELFF
CDR3nt: TGTGCCAGCAGCCCTCGGGCTTCCAGTCCTGTTAACACCGGGGAGCTGTTTTTT

v_gene: TRBV30
d_gene: .
j_gene: TRBJ1-2
abundance: .
CDR3aa: CAGRGERNYGYTF
CDR3nt: TGTGCCGGGCGGGGGGAGCGAAACTATGGCTACACCTTC

v_gene: TRBV7-8
d_gene: TRBD1
j_gene: TRBJ1-5
abundance: .
CDR3aa: CASSGLTGSSQPQHF
CDR3nt: TGTGCCAGCAGCGGGTTGACAGGGAGTAGTCAGCCCCAGCATTTT

v_gene: TRBV2
d_gene: .
j_gene: TRBJ1-4
abundance: .
CDR3aa: CASRGWVATNEKLFF
CDR3nt: TGTGCCAGCAGGGGTTGGGTTGCAACTAATGAAAAACTGTTTTTT

v_gene: TRBV2
d_gene: .
j_gene: TRBJ1-1
abundance: .
CDR3aa: CASSGDSNTEAFF
CDR3nt: TGTGCCAGCAGTGGGGATTCGAACACTGAAGCTTTCTTT

v_gene: TRBV6-4
d_gene: .
j_gene: TRBJ1-2
abundance: .
CDR3aa: CASSDSGSYGYTF
CDR3nt: TGTGCCAGCAGTGACTCGGGGAGCTATGGCTACACCTTC

v_gene: TRBV5-5
d_gene: .
j_gene: TRBJ2-2
abundance: once
CDR3aa: CASSSDSTPLVGELFF
CDR3nt: TGTGCCAGCAGCTCAGATAGCACCCCTCTGGTCGGGGAGCTGTTTTTT

v_gene: TRBV29-1
d_gene: .
j_gene: TRBJ2-5
abundance: .
CDR3aa: CSVGGFFNEETQYF
CDR3nt: TGCAGCGTTGGGGGATTCTTTAACGAGGAGACCCAGTACTTC

v_gene: TRBV4-2
d_gene: .
j_gene: TRBJ1-6
abundance: once
CDR3aa: CASSQGVGRLFSDSPLHF
CDR3nt: TGTGCCAGCAGCCAAGGAGTGGGGAGACTTTTTTCGGATTCACCCCTCCACTTT

v_gene: TRBV5-3
d_gene: TRBD1
j_gene: TRBJ1-5
abundance: .
CDR3aa: CARSWGDSSNQPQHF
CDR3nt: TGTGCCAGAAGCTGGGGGGACAGTAGCAATCAGCCCCAGCATTTT

v_gene: TRBV1
d_gene: .
j_gene: TRBJ1-5
abundance: .
CDR3aa: CTSSCRYHSNQPQHF
CDR3nt: TGCACCAGCAGCTGTCGTTATCATAGCAATCAGCCCCAGCATTTT

v_gene: TRBV7-7
d_gene: .
j_gene: TRBJ2-5
abundance: .
CDR3aa: CASSSDPGETQYF
CDR3nt: TGTGCCAGCAGTTCCGATCCAGGGGAGACCCAGTACTTC

v_gene: TRBV7-2
d_gene: .
j_gene: TRBJ2-3
abundance: .
CDR3aa: CASSSSEALMDTQYF
CDR3nt: TGTGCCAGCAGCTCCAGTGAAGCTCTAATGGATACGCAGTATTTT

v_gene: TRBV9
d_gene: .
j_gene: TRBJ1-1
abundance: .
CDR3aa: CASSVGGDPNTEAFF
CDR3nt: TGTGCCAGCAGCGTAGGAGGAGACCCGAACACTGAAGCTTTCTTT

v_gene: TRBV29-1
d_gene: .
j_gene: TRBJ1-2
abundance: .
CDR3aa: CSVEDSRSTYGYTF
CDR3nt: TGCAGCGTTGAAGATAGCAGGTCCACCTATGGCTACACCTTC

v_gene: TRBV2
d_gene: .
j_gene: TRBJ2-3
abundance: .
CDR3aa: CASSDTVGTDTQYF
CDR3nt: TGTGCCAGCAGTGACACAGTCGGCACAGATACGCAGTATTTT

v_gene: TRBV5-3
d_gene: .
j_gene: TRBJ1-2
abundance: .
CDR3aa: CARLSRGYTF
CDR3nt: TGTGCCAGACTATCGAGGGGCTACACCTTC

v_gene: TRBV28
d_gene: .
j_gene: TRBJ2-5
abundance: few
CDR3aa: CASRGGGAQETQYF
CDR3nt: TGTGCCAGCAGGGGGGGTGGGGCCCAAGAGACCCAGTACTTC

v_gene: TRBV5-4
d_gene: .
j_gene: TRBJ2-2
abundance: .
CDR3aa: CASSPAQDTGELFF
CDR3nt: TGTGCCAGCAGCCCGGCTCAGGACACCGGGGAGCTGTTTTTT

v_gene: TRBV11-3
d_gene: TRBD2
j_gene: TRBJ2-1
abundance: .
CDR3aa: CASSRTRYNEQFF
CDR3nt: TGTGCCAGCAGCCGGACTAGGTACAATGAGCAGTTCTTC

v_gene: TRBV27
d_gene: .
j_gene: TRBJ2-3
abundance: .
CDR3aa: CASSFCELRTDTQYF
CDR3nt: TGTGCCAGCAGTTTCTGTGAACTTCGCACAGATACGCAGTATTTT

v_gene: TRBV19
d_gene: .
j_gene: TRBJ2-2
abundance: .
CDR3aa: CASSRIGTTGELFF
CDR3nt: TGTGCCAGTAGTCGAATCGGGACAACCGGGGAGCTGTTTTTT

v_gene: TRBV6-5
d_gene: .
j_gene: TRBJ2-3
abundance: few
CDR3aa: CASSYGRPGADTQYF
CDR3nt: TGTGCCAGCAGTTACGGGCGGCCTGGGGCAGATACGCAGTATTTT

v_gene: TRBV2
d_gene: TRBD2
j_gene: TRBJ2-5
abundance: few
CDR3aa: CASTGGPQETQYF
CDR3nt: TGTGCCAGCACGGGGGGGCCACAAGAGACCCAGTACTTC

v_gene: TRBV6-1
d_gene: .
j_gene: TRBJ2-1
abundance: few
CDR3aa: CAVTGRGRNNEQFF
CDR3nt: TGTGCCGTGACAGGAAGGGGGAGAAACAATGAGCAGTTCTTC

v_gene: TRBV7-2
d_gene: .
j_gene: TRBJ2-2
abundance: .
CDR3aa: CASRSEGVGELFF
CDR3nt: TGTGCCAGCAGGTCGGAGGGCGTCGGGGAGCTGTTTTTT

v_gene: TRBV18
d_gene: TRBD1
j_gene: TRBJ1-2
abundance: .
CDR3aa: CASSPSGTGGIFSYGYTF
CDR3nt: TGTGCCAGCTCACCCTCCGGGACAGGGGGCATATTTTCCTATGGCTACACCTTC

v_gene: TRBV6-5
d_gene: TRBD1
j_gene: TRBJ1-1
abundance: .
CDR3aa: CASRTTGADTEAFF
CDR3nt: TGTGCCAGCAGGACGACAGGGGCGGACACTGAAGCTTTCTTT

v_gene: TRBV2
d_gene: TRBD2
j_gene: TRBJ2-1
abundance: .
CDR3aa: CASTPPLAGGDNEQFF
CDR3nt: TGTGCCAGCACCCCCCCCCTAGCGGGAGGGGACAATGAGCAGTTCTTC

v_gene: TRBV2
d_gene: .
j_gene: TRBJ2-5
abundance: few
CDR3aa: CASRGPTWGETQYF
CDR3nt: TGTGCCAGCAGGGGCCCGACATGGGGGGAGACCCAGTACTTC

v_gene: TRBV10-3
d_gene: TRBD2
j_gene: TRBJ2-2
abundance: .
CDR3aa: CAITSGGGTGELFF
CDR3nt: TGTGCCATCACCTCCGGGGGAGGGACCGGGGAGCTGTTTTTT

v_gene: TRBV6-6
d_gene: TRBD1
j_gene: TRBJ1-1
abundance: .
CDR3aa: CASSLPPGQGTEAFF
CDR3nt: TGTGCCAGCAGTCTCCCTCCGGGACAGGGCACTGAAGCTTTCTTT

v_gene: TRBV4-3
d_gene: TRBD1
j_gene: TRBJ2-1
abundance: .
CDR3aa: CASSQRQGAGNEQFF
CDR3nt: TGCGCCAGCAGCCAGCGACAGGGGGCGGGCAATGAGCAGTTCTTC

v_gene: TRBV18
d_gene: TRBD2
j_gene: TRBJ2-1
abundance: few
CDR3aa: CASSPGTSGEDEQFF
CDR3nt: TGTGCCAGCTCACCCGGGACTAGCGGGGAGGATGAGCAGTTCTTC

v_gene: TRBV18
d_gene: .
j_gene: TRBJ1-1
abundance: .
CDR3aa: CASSPQGGGTFEAFF
CDR3nt: TGTGCCAGCTCACCCCAAGGGGGGGGCACCTTTGAAGCTTTCTTT

v_gene: TRBV29-1
d_gene: TRBD2
j_gene: TRBJ2-3
abundance: .
CDR3aa: CSVSSGTSGTDTQYF
CDR3nt: TGCAGCGTTTCTTCCGGGACTAGCGGCACAGATACGCAGTATTTT

v_gene: TRBV6-6
d_gene: .
j_gene: TRBJ1-1
abundance: .
CDR3aa: CASSYIHRGEAFF
CDR3nt: TGTGCCAGCAGTTACATACATCGGGGTGAAGCTTTCTTT

v_gene: TRBV9
d_gene: TRBD1
j_gene: TRBJ1-6
abundance: .
CDR3aa: CASSVDQGANSPLHF
CDR3nt: TGTGCCAGCAGCGTAGATCAGGGGGCGAATTCACCCCTCCACTTT

v_gene: TRBV2
d_gene: TRBD2
j_gene: TRBJ2-5
abundance: .
CDR3aa: CASSGLAEETQYF
CDR3nt: TGTGCCAGCAGTGGGCTAGCGGAAGAGACCCAGTACTTC

v_gene: TRBV7-9
d_gene: .
j_gene: TRBJ2-2
abundance: .
CDR3aa: CASSFDLNTGELFF
CDR3nt: TGTGCCAGCAGTTTTGACTTGAACACCGGGGAGCTGTTTTTT

v_gene: TRBV28
d_gene: TRBD2
j_gene: TRBJ2-1
abundance: .
CDR3aa: CASTSGGATDEQFF
CDR3nt: TGTGCCAGCACCTCGGGGGGAGCGACGGATGAGCAGTTCTTC

v_gene: TRBV27
d_gene: .
j_gene: TRBJ2-3
abundance: once
CDR3aa: CASDQGTQYF
CDR3nt: TGTGCCAGCGACCAGGGAACGCAGTATTTT